The T cell receptor (beta chain) described here comes from a study of T cell responses to AZD1222 COVID-19 vaccine. General study points: Only a handful of AZD1222 recipients, about six in all, had baseline seropositivity.

CDR1 is SEHNR, CDR2 FQNEAQ, per germline (reference sequence). Unmatched junction bases numbered 10, after V lost 5 bases and J lost 4 bases. This CDR3 is built from 15 residues. As to this clone: Its antigen is not identified.

Method: immunoSEQ multiplex PCR; TCRdb's copy keeps in-frame clones and lacks some. The table includes 140,000 to 150,000 clones, roughly 91% detected once. The genes are TRBV7-9 and TRBJ1-1; 7 bases are shared with TRBD1. The sequencing used peripheral blood, collected on day 0 of AZD1222 vaccination. This TCR was sampled from an adult in good health. CDR3 sequence: CASSLTGAGVTEAFF. The CDR3 nucleotides read TGTGCCAGCAGCCTAACAGGGGCTGGGGTCACTGAAGCTTTCTTT.